A selection of T cell receptor beta chains follows, all from one sample in a study of T cell responses to AZD1222 COVID-19 vaccine. Only in-frame clones appear in the TCRdb table, and some are missing; sequencing was by immunoSEQ multiplex PCR. The sample comprises some 85,000 clones, about 90% of which are singletons, and approximately 8.3% rests with the top ten. The specimen was peripheral blood, collected on day 0 of AZD1222 vaccination. The receptors here all came from an adult in good health. Each CDR3 is given with its conserved first and last residue.

j_call | v_call | cdr3_aa
TRBJ2-3 | TRBV7-3 | CASSLRDSTDTQYF
TRBJ1-1 | TRBV10-3 | CAIRAENTEAFF
TRBJ1-5 | TRBV19 | CAASRWADQSNQPQHF
TRBJ1-5 | TRBV2 | CASSESGQGNQPQHF
TRBJ2-3 | TRBV5-8 | CASSTETGFTDTQYF
TRBJ1-4 | TRBV27 | CASSPDRGRREKLFF
TRBJ2-3 | TRBV2 | CASSEGPDRTSTDTQYF
TRBJ2-1 | TRBV9 | CASSVEQGPPGDEQFF
TRBJ2-3 | TRBV9 | CASSRRVAADTQYF
TRBJ2-1 | TRBV10-1 | CASSEVGAAIDEQFF
TRBJ2-5 | TRBV3-1/TRBV3-2 | CASSQILAQETQYF
TRBJ2-6 | TRBV7-9 | CASSLGSGAPGANVLTF
TRBJ1-6 | TRBV7-3 | CASSLTGPQSPLHF
TRBJ1-2 | TRBV6-5 | CASMANYGYTF
TRBJ1-1 | TRBV4-3 | CASSQDFSREAFF
TRBJ1-2 | TRBV12-5 | CASGFHGGYTF
TRBJ1-2 | TRBV12-3/TRBV12-4 | CASIYRRGYTF
TRBJ2-1 | TRBV9 | CASSDPGTSGRYGNEQFF
TRBJ1-3 | TRBV7-2 | CASSTSNTIYF
TRBJ1-3 | TRBV10-3 | CAISGGGGSGNTIYF
TRBJ2-3 | TRBV6-4 | CASSEGQGEDTQYF
TRBJ1-6 | TRBV7-2 | CASSLDAAVRDSPLHF
TRBJ1-3 | TRBV7-2 | CASSPKGSSGNTIYF
TRBJ2-7 | TRBV10-3 | CAISVQPGTSYEQYF
TRBJ1-1 | TRBV12-3/TRBV12-4 | CASSSGRAQAFF
TRBJ1-1 | TRBV19 | CASSIDYSTEAFF
TRBJ1-3 | TRBV7-6 | CASSLRQAESINTIYF
TRBJ1-1 | TRBV12-3/TRBV12-4 | CASSQGRTEAFF
TRBJ1-2 | TRBV13 | CASSSDRGSYGYTF
TRBJ1-6 | TRBV10-1 | CARGKLNSPLHF
TRBJ2-2 | TRBV6-5 | CASSYSASGGVRELFF
TRBJ2-6 | TRBV19 | CASKISGANVLTF
TRBJ1-5 | TRBV19 | CASNQDRSSNQPQHF
TRBJ2-5 | TRBV5-1 | CASSFASGGARETQYF
TRBJ1-3 | TRBV5-1 | CASRQGRSGNTIYF
TRBJ1-3 | TRBV3-1/TRBV3-2 | CASSQDVGNTIYF
TRBJ2-7 | TRBV28 | CASSRDHNYEQYF
TRBJ2-5 | TRBV19 | CASSVQGATETQYF
TRBJ2-5 | TRBV14 | CASSQVVETQYF
TRBJ1-3 | TRBV6-5 | CASSTTGVQDTIYF